One and the same sample provided the 32 T cell receptor beta chains below, sequenced in a study of CD8+ T cells in alopecia areata. RNA was isolated and reverse transcribed to cDNA, the sequencing template. Generated by immunoSEQ multiplex PCR, the TCRdb table keeps only in-frame clones and is missing some. This table holds roughly 180,000 clones, 50% to 70% found once. The sequenced sample was CD4+ T cells sorted from blood, obtained at week 0. The receptors shown here come from a human donor with alopecia areata.

The chain couples TRBV10-3 to TRBJ2-1, with D maybe TRBD2 (6 bases). The V and J ends lost 8 bases and 5 bases respectively, with 13 bases between them. The germline V gene encodes CDR1 ENHRY and CDR2 SYGVKD. The CDR3 sequence is 13 residues long. The CDR3 protein is CAIGGKRDNEQFF. As DNA, the CDR3 is TGTGCCATCGGGGGTAAGCGGGACAATGAGCAGTTCTTC.

A word on this clone: The sample has other DNA sequences that encode this CDR3 too. The gene calls are TRBV29-1 and TRBJ1-1; D call uncertain. This CDR3 contains 13 residues. Per the germline V gene, CDR1 is SQVTM and CDR2 is ANQGSEA. Trimming took off 2 bases at V and 0 bases at J, with 7 bases between the two ends. This chain's CDR3 is CSVERRLNTEAFF. The CDR3 nucleotides are TGCAGCGTTGAAAGGAGACTGAACACTGAAGCTTTCTTT.

The chain couples TRBV5-4 to TRBJ2-7; 8 nucleotides line up with TRBD1. V shed 4 bases, J shed 1 base, and the junction held 4 bases outside the gene matches. CDR3 size: 14 residues. Germline loops: CDR1 SGHNT, CDR2 YYREEE (reference sequence). CDR3 region: CASSVDRGSYEQYF. The DNA of the CDR3 is TGTGCCAGCAGCGTTGACAGGGGATCCTACGAGCAGTACTTC. The full variable domain, completed using reference TRBV5-4 and TRBJ2-7, is ETGVTQSPTHLIKTRGQQVTLRCSSQSGHNTVSWYQQALGQGPQFIFQYYREEENGRGNFPPRFSGLQFPNYSSELNVNALELDDSALYLCASSVDRGSYEQYFGPGTRLTVT.

This clone has a handful of counts. J is TRBJ2-2 and V is TRBV4-3; 10 bases match TRBD2. This CDR3 is built from 19 residues. Trimming took 0 bases from V and 2 from J; bases not matched to a gene: 9. The V gene's germline CDR1 is LGHNA and CDR2 YSLEER. The CDR3 reads CASSQDLGSGGLNTGELFF. Written as DNA, the CDR3 is TGCGCCAGCAGCCAAGATCTGGGTAGCGGGGGGCTTAACACCGGGGAGCTGTTTTTT.

The rearrangement joins TRBV4-1 to TRBJ2-1, with TRBD2 as a possible D gene (6 bases). The CDR3 totals 16 residues. The V gene lost 0 bases and the J gene lost 0 bases, with 9 bases spanning the gap. CDR1 is MGHRA and CDR2 is YSYEKL in the germline V gene. The CDR3 DNA reads as TGCGCCAGCAGCCAAGAGCTGCGGGGCTCCTACAATGAGCAGTTCTTC. This encodes CASSQELRGSYNEQFF.

The CDR3 DNA sequence: TGTGCCAGCAGTTCCGGACTAGAAACGAGTGAGCAGTTCTTC. This codes for CASSSGLETSEQFF. The V and J genes are TRBV27 and TRBJ2-1; 7 nucleotides match TRBD2. This CDR3 has 14 amino acids. V shed 4 bases and J 9 bases; nucleotides not matched to a gene: 9. Per the germline V gene, CDR1 is MNHEY and CDR2 is SMNVEV (reference sequence).

This chain connects TRBV29-1 to TRBJ2-5; 14 positions match TRBD2. CDR1 is SQVTM and CDR2 is ANQGSEA in the germline V gene. The CDR3 has 16 amino acids. V dropped 6 bases and J dropped 7; count of bases not matched to a gene: 13. The DNA for the CDR3 is TGCAGCGTCCTTTCGACTAGCGGGGGGGTGCAGGGGACCCAGTACTTC. This codes for CSVLSTSGGVQGTQYF. The full variable domain, completed using reference TRBV29-1 and TRBJ2-5, is SAVISQKPSRDICQRGTSLTIQCQVDSQVTMMFWYRQQPGQSLTLIATANQGSEATYESGFVIDKFPISRPNLTFSTLTVSNMSPEDSSIYLCSVLSTSGGVQGTQYFGPGTRLLVL.

This clone was observed a few times. V usage is TRBV7-2 and J usage is TRBJ2-2, with D unresolved. The germline V and J ends were trimmed by 3 bases and 4 bases, with 9 bases remaining between them. In germline, CDR1 is SGHTA, CDR2 FQGNSA. The CDR3 extends over 14 amino acids. The CDR3 nucleotides are TGTGCCAGCAGCTTCTCCCAGACCACCGGGGAGCTGTTTTTT. Translating gives CASSFSQTTGELFF.

This clone was seen only a few times. The V and J genes are TRBV7-2 and TRBJ1-6; D is uncertain. The V gene lost 0 bases and the J gene lost 8 bases, with 14 bases spanning the gap. The CDR3 totals 16 residues. The V gene's germline CDR1 is SGHTA and CDR2 FQGNSA. CDR3 DNA: TGTGCCAGCAGCTTAGCGCGGGCCGGGAGGTATTCACCCCTCCACTTT. Encoded protein: CASSLARAGRYSPLHF.

The genes are TRBV9 and TRBJ1-1, with 8 bases identical to TRBD1. With V trimmed by 0 bases and J by 7 bases, 2 bases remained unmatched. CDR1 and CDR2 (germline): SGDLS, YYNGEE. The CDR3 sequence is 13 residues long. This CDR3 is CASSVDGTGEAFF. Here the CDR3 DNA reads TGTGCCAGCAGCGTAGACGGGACAGGTGAAGCTTTCTTT.

The chain links TRBV19 to TRBJ2-2, with 8 bases that match TRBD1. The germline V gene has CDR1 LNHDA and CDR2 SQIVND (reference sequence). The junction had 17 bases not matched to a gene; V was cut back by 6 bases and J by 5 bases. The CDR3 runs to 18 residues. This CDR3 is CASSPMPGQGGQTGELFF. The DNA of the CDR3 is TGTGCCAGTAGCCCAATGCCCGGACAGGGTGGTCAGACCGGGGAGCTGTTTTTT.

The rearrangement uses TRBV6-1 and TRBJ1-3; a possible D gene is TRBD1 (5 bases). Germline V gene data show CDR1 as MNHNS and CDR2 as SASEGT. The CDR3 spans 15 residues. V was clipped by 1 base and J by 2 bases, with 9 bases between them. CDR3 in amino acids: CASSEVGGPGNTIYF. In DNA form, the CDR3 reads TGTGCCAGCAGTGAAGTTGGGGGACCTGGAAACACCATATATTTT.

The table lists this clone with a few counts. The J gene is TRBJ2-5, the V gene TRBV5-1, with D possibly being TRBD1 (6 bases). The V gene's germline CDR1 is SGHRS and CDR2 YFSETQ. The V end lost 4 bases, the J end lost 5 bases, and 18 bases lay between the germline ends. The CDR3 sequence is 15 residues long. Written as DNA, the CDR3 is TGCGCCAGCAGCCCTGGACAGTCAACGTTGGAGACCCAGTACTTC. Encoded protein: CASSPGQSTLETQYF.

With respect to this clone: The sample has other DNA sequences that encode this CDR3 too. V usage is TRBV29-1 and J usage is TRBJ1-1; D unclear. V was trimmed by 4 bases and J by 0 bases, leaving 9 bases between them. In germline, CDR1 is SQVTM, CDR2 ANQGSEA. The CDR3 totals 13 residues. The CDR3 spells CSVVRPMNTEAFF. In DNA form, the CDR3 reads TGCAGCGTTGTAAGACCGATGAACACTGAAGCTTTCTTT.

The genes are TRBV5-1 and TRBJ2-3, with a tentative D call TRBD1 (5 bases). The CDR3 is 15 residues long. The germline gives CDR1 SGHRS, CDR2 YFSETQ. The germline V and J ends were trimmed by 2 bases and 4 bases, with 14 bases remaining between them. The CDR3: CASSLRPGNPDTQYF. For the CDR3, the DNA is TGCGCCAGCAGCTTAAGGCCAGGGAATCCAGATACGCAGTATTTT.

The chain carries TRBV6-6 and TRBJ1-5; D is ambiguous. This CDR3 has 13 amino acids. The germline gives CDR1 MNHNY, CDR2 SVGAGI (reference sequence). V gave up 0 bases and J gave up 6 bases, with 6 bases separating them. This CDR3 reads CASSYSSTQPQHF. The CDR3 nucleotides read TGTGCCAGCAGTTACTCGTCGACTCAGCCCCAGCATTTT.

The gene calls are TRBV30 and TRBJ1-6; no definite D call. Germline V gives CDR1 GTSNPN, CDR2 SVGIG (reference sequence). CDR3 size: 13 residues. The V end lost 4 bases, the J end lost 10 bases, and 14 bases lay between the germline ends. The CDR3: CAWTSRRESPLHF. The CDR3, as DNA: TGTGCCTGGACATCTAGAAGGGAGTCACCCCTCCACTTT.

This sequence joins TRBV5-1 and TRBJ1-1, with D tentatively TRBD1 (6 bases). Trimming removed 1 base from V and 0 bases from J, with 10 bases in between. Germline V gene lookup returns CDR1 SGHRS and CDR2 YFSETQ. The CDR3 is 15 amino acids. For the CDR3, the DNA is TGCGCCAGCAGCTTGAGGCAGGGGATGAACACTGAAGCTTTCTTT. Translated, it gives CASSLRQGMNTEAFF.

The CDR3 bases are TGTGCCACCAGCAGAGTGCCTTCACCCCTCCACTTT. Translating gives CATSRVPSPLHF. The chain uses TRBV15 and TRBJ1-6; D is ambiguous. Germline CDR1 reads LNHNV; CDR2 reads YYDKDF (reference sequence). V was pared by 1 base and J by 9 bases, with 4 bases between. The CDR3 loop spans 12 amino acids.

V usage is TRBV30 and J usage is TRBJ1-2, with 10 bases that match TRBD1. V shed 4 bases, J shed 4 bases, and the junction held 6 bases outside the gene matches. CDR1 GTSNPN and CDR2 SVGIG come from the germline V gene (reference sequence). The CDR3 has 14 amino acids. The CDR3: CAWNSGQGGYGYTF. In DNA form, the CDR3 reads TGTGCCTGGAACTCCGGACAGGGGGGCTATGGCTACACCTTC.

This rearrangement joins TRBV5-1 to TRBJ1-2; D call uncertain. Trimming cost V 0 bases and J 4 bases, with 7 bases left between them. From germline, CDR1 is SGHRS and CDR2 YFSETQ. CDR3 length: 13 amino acids. The DNA of the CDR3 is TGCGCCAGCAGCTTGGAGGGTAGCTATGGCTACACCTTC. Its protein product is CASSLEGSYGYTF.

The V call is TRBV9, the J call TRBJ1-5; 8 bases are shared with TRBD1. Per germline, CDR1 SGDLS and CDR2 YYNGEE. V was clipped by 0 bases and J by 5 bases; unmatched bases: 4. The CDR3 runs to 15 residues. CDR3 sequence (DNA): TGTGCCAGCAGCGTAGCGGGACAGGCCGATCAGCCCCAGCATTTT. Amino acid sequence: CASSVAGQADQPQHF.

The chain employs TRBV4-3 and TRBJ1-1; TRBD1 agrees at 10 bases. CDR3 size: 14 residues. Germline CDR1 LGHNA, CDR2 YSLEER. V dropped 3 bases and J dropped 6; count of bases not matched to a gene: 4. The DNA for the CDR3 is TGCGCCAGCAGCCACGACAGGGGGCAGGCTGAAGCTTTCTTT. Translation: CASSHDRGQAEAFF.

This chain links TRBV27 with TRBJ1-2; D gene ambiguous. CDR3 size: 12 residues. Trimming removed 6 bases from V and 5 bases from J, with 10 bases in between. Germline V gene sequence: CDR1 MNHEY, CDR2 SMNVEV (reference sequence). The CDR3 DNA is TGTGCCAGCAGAGGGAACGCATATGGCTACACCTTC. Translation gives CASRGNAYGYTF.

The chain employs TRBV5-5 and TRBJ2-1; D is uncertain. The CDR3 spans 14 residues. The germline V gene has CDR1 SGHKS and CDR2 YYEKEE (reference sequence). Trimming removed 1 base from V and 10 bases from J, with 15 bases in between. The CDR3 loop reads CASSLHLSMGEQFF. DNA for the CDR3: TGTGCCAGCAGCTTGCATCTCAGCATGGGGGAGCAGTTCTTC.

This chain connects TRBV7-2 to TRBJ1-3; D not resolved. V was clipped by 4 bases and J by 1 base, with 8 bases between them. Germline V gene lookup returns CDR1 SGHTA and CDR2 FQGNSA. This CDR3 comprises 14 residues. For the CDR3, the DNA is TGTGCCAGCAGCTCCTGGGCATCTGGAAACACCATATATTTT. It is translated as CASSSWASGNTIYF.

The sample holds a few counts of this clone. The chain is built from TRBV23-1 and TRBJ2-5; D may be TRBD2 (5 bases). TRBV23-1 is an open reading frame, and its role is uncertain. The length of the CDR3 is 13 residues. Between the trimmed V and J ends, which lost 5 bases and 7 bases, there was a span of 14 bases. The CDR3 DNA reads TGCGCCAGCAGTGTGGAGGCCTGGGCGACCCAGTACTTC. Translating it yields CASSVEAWATQYF.

The chain recombines TRBV10-3 with TRBJ2-7, with 9 nucleotides matching TRBD1. V shed 6 bases and J 5 bases; nucleotides not matched to a gene: 8. The CDR3 covers 14 residues. Per the germline V gene, CDR1 is ENHRY and CDR2 is SYGVKD. For the CDR3, the DNA is TGTGCCATCAGGGACGGGGGACAGGGTAACGAGCAGTACTTC. This translates into CAIRDGGQGNEQYF.

The gene calls are TRBV6-5 and TRBJ2-7; 8 positions agree with TRBD1. From germline, CDR1 is MNHEY and CDR2 SVGAGI. J lost 7 bases, V lost 6 bases, and 11 bases had no gene match. The CDR3 contains 14 residues. CDR3 region: CASSPNRGIGEQYF. CDR3 bases: TGTGCCAGCAGCCCAAACAGGGGGATAGGAGAGCAGTACTTC.

The V and J genes are TRBV11-3 and TRBJ1-2; no clear D gene. The CDR3 has 12 amino acids. Trimming shortened V by 1 base and J by 7 bases, and 7 bases separated the two germline ends. Germline V lookup: CDR1 SGHNT, CDR2 YENEEA. DNA of the CDR3: TGTGCCAGCAGCTTAGGTCTCGTTGGCTACACCTTC. Translating gives CASSLGLVGYTF. The full variable domain, with the rest looked up from reference TRBV11-3 and TRBJ1-2, is EAGVVQSPRYKIIEKKQPVAFWCNPISGHNTLYWYLQNLGQGPELLIRYENEEAVDDSQLPKDRFSAERLKGVDSTLKIQPAELGDSAVYLCASSLGLVGYTFGSGTRLTVV.

V and J are TRBV7-9 and TRBJ2-7, with D hard to call. Germline CDR1 SEHNR, CDR2 FQNEAQ (reference sequence). The CDR3 sequence is 14 residues long. Trimming removed 4 bases from V and 0 bases from J, with 10 bases in between. The CDR3 spells CASSSEPSSYEQYF. The CDR3 DNA is TGTGCCAGCAGCTCAGAGCCTAGCTCCTACGAGCAGTACTTC.

The genes are TRBV30 and TRBJ1-4; D is undetermined. V dropped 0 bases and J dropped 11 bases, with 7 bases sitting between them. There are 11 residues in the CDR3. The V gene's germline CDR1 is GTSNPN and CDR2 SVGIG (reference sequence). The CDR3, as DNA: TGTGCCTGGAGTGTACCGGAGAAACTGTTTTTT. This sequence encodes CAWSVPEKLFF.